This T cell receptor beta chain was sequenced for a study of T cells expressing NK-cell markers. Study-level information: Seropositivity for HCMV was found in seven of the eight sequenced donors, with one seronegative. Study findings and constraints: Top CD8+ clonotypes included the dominant CD3+CD56+NKG2C+ clonotypes in several donors. Topping the CD3+CD56-NKG2C+ fraction as well were these clonotypes, in a few donors.

Germline CDR1 is LGHNA and CDR2 is YSLEER. The CDR3 sequence is 15 residues long. The cDNA for TCR beta came from 5'RACE template switching with UMIs. From the 5' RACE reads, TCRdb lists one entry per CDR3 protein and no DNA. The table lists 300,000 or so distinct CDR3 sequences. A remark on this clonotype: The antigen remains unidentified.

V is TRBV4-3 and J is TRBJ2-5. Sequencing used blood T cells: a sorted CD56 or NKG2C T cell subset, CD4+ or CD8+ T cells, or bulk PBMC T cells (not recorded which). This clonotype was sampled from a woman aged 18 to 75 in good health. The CDR3 sequence is CASSQDSVTQETQYF.